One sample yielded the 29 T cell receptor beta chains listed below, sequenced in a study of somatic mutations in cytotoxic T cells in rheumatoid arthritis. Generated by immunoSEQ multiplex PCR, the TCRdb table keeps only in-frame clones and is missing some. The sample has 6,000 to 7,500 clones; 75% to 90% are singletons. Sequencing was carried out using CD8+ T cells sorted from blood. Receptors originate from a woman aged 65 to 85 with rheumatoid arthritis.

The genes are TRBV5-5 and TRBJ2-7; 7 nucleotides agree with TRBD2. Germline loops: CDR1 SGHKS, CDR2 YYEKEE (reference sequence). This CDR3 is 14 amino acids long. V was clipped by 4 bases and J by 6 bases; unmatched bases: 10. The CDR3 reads CASSRGGGPSEQYF. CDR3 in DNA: TGTGCCAGCAGCCGCGGGGGAGGCCCCTCCGAGCAGTACTTC.

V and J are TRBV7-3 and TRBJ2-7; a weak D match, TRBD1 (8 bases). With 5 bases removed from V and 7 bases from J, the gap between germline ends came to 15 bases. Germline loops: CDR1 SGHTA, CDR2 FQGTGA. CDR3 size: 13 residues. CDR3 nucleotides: TGTGCCAGCAGCATCGGACAGGGAGGGGAGCAGTACTTC. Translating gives CASSIGQGGEQYF. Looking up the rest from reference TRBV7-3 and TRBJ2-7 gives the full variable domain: GAGVSQTPSNKVTEKGKYVELRCDPISGHTALYWYRQSLGQGPEFLIYFQGTGAADDSGLPNDRFFAVRPEGSVSTLKIQRTERGDSAVYLCASSIGQGGEQYFGPGTRLTVT.

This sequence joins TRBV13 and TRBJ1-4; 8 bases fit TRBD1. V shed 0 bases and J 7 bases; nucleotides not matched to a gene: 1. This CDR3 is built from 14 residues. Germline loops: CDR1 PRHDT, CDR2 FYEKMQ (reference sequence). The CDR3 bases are TGTGCCAGCAGCTTAGGGGACAGGGTTGAAAAACTGTTTTTT. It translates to CASSLGDRVEKLFF.

The CDR3 region is CASSPLNTEAFF. The CDR3 region has the DNA TGTGCCAGCAGCCCCTTGAACACTGAAGCTTTCTTT. This chain joins TRBV2 and TRBJ1-1, with no clear D. Deletions cut 6 bases from V and 0 bases from J, with 5 bases between. CDR3 length: 12 residues. From germline, CDR1 is SNHLY and CDR2 FYNNEI.

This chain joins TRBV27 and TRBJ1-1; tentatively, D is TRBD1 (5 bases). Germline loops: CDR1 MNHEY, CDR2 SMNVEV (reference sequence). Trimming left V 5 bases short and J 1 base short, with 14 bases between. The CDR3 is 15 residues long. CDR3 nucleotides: TGTGCCAGCAGTCCCAGTGGGGGGAGGAACACTGAAGCTTTCTTT. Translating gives CASSPSGGRNTEAFF.

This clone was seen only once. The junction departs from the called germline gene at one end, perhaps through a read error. In nucleotides, the CDR3 is TGTGCCAGCACTGAAGGCGGGGGGGCCGCAGATACGCAGTATTTT. Amino acid sequence: CASTEGGGAADTQYF. This rearrangement joins TRBV6-1 to TRBJ2-3; 9 bases are a match to TRBD2. The germline CDR1 and CDR2 sequences are MNHNS and SASEGT. The CDR3 is 15 residues long.

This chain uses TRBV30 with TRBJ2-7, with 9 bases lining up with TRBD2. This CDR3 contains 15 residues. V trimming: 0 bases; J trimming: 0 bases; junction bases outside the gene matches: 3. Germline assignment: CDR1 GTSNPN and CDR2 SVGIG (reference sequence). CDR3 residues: CAWSVGLASSYEQYF. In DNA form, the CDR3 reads TGTGCCTGGAGTGTTGGACTAGCGAGCTCCTACGAGCAGTACTTC. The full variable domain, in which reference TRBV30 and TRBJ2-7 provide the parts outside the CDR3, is SQTIHQWPATLVQPVGSPLSLECTVEGTSNPNLYWYRQAAGRGLQLLFYSVGIGQISSEVPQNLSASRPQDRQFILSSKKLLLSDSGFYLCAWSVGLASSYEQYFGPGTRLTVT.

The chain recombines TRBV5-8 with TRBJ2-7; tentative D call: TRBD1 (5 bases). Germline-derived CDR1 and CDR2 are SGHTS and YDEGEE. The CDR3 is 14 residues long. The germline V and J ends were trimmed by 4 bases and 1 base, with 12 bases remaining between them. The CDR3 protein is CASSLTAISYEQYF. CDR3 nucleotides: TGTGCCAGCAGCCTGACAGCTATATCCTACGAGCAGTACTTC.

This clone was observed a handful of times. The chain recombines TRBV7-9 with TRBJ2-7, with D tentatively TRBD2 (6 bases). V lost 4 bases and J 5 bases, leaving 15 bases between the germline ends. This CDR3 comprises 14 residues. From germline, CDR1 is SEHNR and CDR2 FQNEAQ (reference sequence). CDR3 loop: CASSSSWGVDEQYF. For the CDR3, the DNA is TGTGCCAGCAGCTCCAGCTGGGGGGTGGACGAGCAGTACTTC.

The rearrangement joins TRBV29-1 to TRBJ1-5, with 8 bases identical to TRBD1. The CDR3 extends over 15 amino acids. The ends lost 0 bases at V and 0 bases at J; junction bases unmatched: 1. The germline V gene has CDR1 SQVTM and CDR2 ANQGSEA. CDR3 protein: CSVEETGDSNQPQHF. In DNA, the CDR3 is TGCAGCGTTGAAGAGACAGGGGATAGCAATCAGCCCCAGCATTTT.

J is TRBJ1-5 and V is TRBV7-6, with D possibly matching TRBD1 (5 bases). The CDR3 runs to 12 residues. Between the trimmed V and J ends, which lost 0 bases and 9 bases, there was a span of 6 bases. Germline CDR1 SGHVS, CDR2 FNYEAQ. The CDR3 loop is CASSLAQGPQHF. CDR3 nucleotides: TGTGCCAGCAGCTTAGCTCAGGGGCCCCAGCATTTT.

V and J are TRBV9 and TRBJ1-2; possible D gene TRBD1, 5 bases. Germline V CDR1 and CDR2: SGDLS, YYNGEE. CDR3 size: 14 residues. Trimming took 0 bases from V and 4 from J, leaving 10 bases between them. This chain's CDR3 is CASSVGETAYGYTF. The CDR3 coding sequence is TGTGCCAGCAGCGTAGGAGAGACAGCCTATGGCTACACCTTC.

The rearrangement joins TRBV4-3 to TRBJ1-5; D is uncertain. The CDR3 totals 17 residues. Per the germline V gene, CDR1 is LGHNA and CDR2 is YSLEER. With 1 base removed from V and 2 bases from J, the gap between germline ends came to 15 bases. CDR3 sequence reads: CASSQVWPWAGNQPQHF. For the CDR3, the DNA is TGCGCCAGCAGCCAAGTGTGGCCTTGGGCTGGCAATCAGCCCCAGCATTTT.

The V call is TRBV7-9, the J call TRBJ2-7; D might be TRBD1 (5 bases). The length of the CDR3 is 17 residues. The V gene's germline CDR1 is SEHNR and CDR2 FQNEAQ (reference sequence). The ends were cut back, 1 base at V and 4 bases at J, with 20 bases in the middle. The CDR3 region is CASSLDRGGHLSYEQYF. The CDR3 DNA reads TGTGCCAGCAGCTTAGATAGGGGCGGCCACCTATCGTACGAGCAGTACTTC.

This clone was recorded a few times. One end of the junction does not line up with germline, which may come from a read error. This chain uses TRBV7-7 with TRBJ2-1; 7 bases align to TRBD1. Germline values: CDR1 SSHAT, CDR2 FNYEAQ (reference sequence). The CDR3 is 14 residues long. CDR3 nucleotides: TGTGCTAGCAGCCCTTCGACAGGGTTCAATGAGCAGTTCTTC. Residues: CASSPSTGFNEQFF.

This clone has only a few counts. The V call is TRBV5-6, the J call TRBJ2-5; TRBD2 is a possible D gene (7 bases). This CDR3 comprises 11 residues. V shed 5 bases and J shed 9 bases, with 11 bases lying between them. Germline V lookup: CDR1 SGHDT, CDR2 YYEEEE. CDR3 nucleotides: TGTGCCAGCAGTGTGGGGGGGCCCCAGTACTTC. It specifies CASSVGGPQYF.

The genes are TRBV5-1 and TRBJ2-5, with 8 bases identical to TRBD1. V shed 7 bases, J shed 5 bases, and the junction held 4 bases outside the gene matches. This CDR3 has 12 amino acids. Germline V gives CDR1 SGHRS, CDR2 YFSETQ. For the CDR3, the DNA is TGCGCCAGCTCCCGGGACAGGGAGACCCAGTACTTC. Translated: CASSRDRETQYF. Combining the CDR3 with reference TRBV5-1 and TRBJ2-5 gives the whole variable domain KAGVTQTPRYLIKTRGQQVTLSCSPISGHRSVSWYQQTPGQGLQFLFEYFSETQRNKGNFPGRFSGRQFSNSRSEMNVSTLELGDSALYLCASSRDRETQYFGPGTRLLVL.

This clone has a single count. This CDR3 reads CASSPPGQGYEQYF. CDR3 nucleotide sequence: TGTGCCAGCAGCCCCCCGGGACAGGGGTACGAGCAGTACTTC. The chain couples TRBV9 to TRBJ2-7; 10 bases align to TRBD1. J was trimmed by 4 bases and V by 4 bases; bases with no gene match: 5. The V gene's germline CDR1 is SGDLS and CDR2 YYNGEE. The CDR3 totals 14 residues.

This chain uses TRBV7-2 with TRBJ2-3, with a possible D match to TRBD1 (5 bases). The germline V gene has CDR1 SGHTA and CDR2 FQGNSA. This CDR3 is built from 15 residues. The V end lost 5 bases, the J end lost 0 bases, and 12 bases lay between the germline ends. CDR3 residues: CASSKGQGSTDTQYF. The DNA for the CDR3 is TGTGCCAGCAGCAAGGGGCAGGGAAGCACAGATACGCAGTATTTT.

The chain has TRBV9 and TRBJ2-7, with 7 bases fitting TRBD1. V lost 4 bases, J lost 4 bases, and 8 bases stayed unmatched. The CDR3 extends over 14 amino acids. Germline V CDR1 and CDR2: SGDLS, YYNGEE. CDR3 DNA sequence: TGTGCCAGCAGCCCCTCGGGACAGTCATACGAGCAGTACTTC. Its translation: CASSPSGQSYEQYF.

The CDR3 nucleotides read TGTGCCAGCAGTTTGGTAGTTGGGCGTTCTTACGAGCAGTACTTC. The encoded protein is CASSLVVGRSYEQYF. The chain has TRBV27 and TRBJ2-7; D call uncertain. Germline loops: CDR1 MNHEY, CDR2 SMNVEV (reference sequence). V gave up 3 bases and J gave up 4 bases, with 16 bases separating them. CDR3 length equals 15 residues.

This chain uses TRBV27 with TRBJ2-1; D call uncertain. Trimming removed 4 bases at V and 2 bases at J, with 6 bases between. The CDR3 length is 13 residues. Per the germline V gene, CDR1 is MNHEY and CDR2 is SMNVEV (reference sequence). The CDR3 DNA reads TGTGCCAGCAGTTACCGGGCCTACAATGAGCAGTTCTTC. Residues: CASSYRAYNEQFF.

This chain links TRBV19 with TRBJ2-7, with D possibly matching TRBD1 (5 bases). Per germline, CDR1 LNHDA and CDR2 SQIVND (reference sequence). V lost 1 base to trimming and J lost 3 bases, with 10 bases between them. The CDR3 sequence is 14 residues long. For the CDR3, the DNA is TGTGCCAGTAGTATAGCTGACAGTGACTACGAGCAGTACTTC. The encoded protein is CASSIADSDYEQYF.

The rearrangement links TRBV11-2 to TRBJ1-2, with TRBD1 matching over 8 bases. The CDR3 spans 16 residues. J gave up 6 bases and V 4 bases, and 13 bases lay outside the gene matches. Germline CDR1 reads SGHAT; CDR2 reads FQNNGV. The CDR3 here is CASSSHAAGGTDGYTF. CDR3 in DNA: TGTGCCAGCAGCTCCCACGCAGCAGGGGGCACGGATGGCTACACCTTC.

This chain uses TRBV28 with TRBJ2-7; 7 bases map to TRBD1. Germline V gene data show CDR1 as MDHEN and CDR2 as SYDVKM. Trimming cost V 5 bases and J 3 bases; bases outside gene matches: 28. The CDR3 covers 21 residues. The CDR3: CASSRDPDRHRDSGWGYEQYF. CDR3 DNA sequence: TGTGCCAGCAGTCGAGACCCGGACCGACATAGGGACAGTGGGTGGGGCTACGAGCAGTACTTC.

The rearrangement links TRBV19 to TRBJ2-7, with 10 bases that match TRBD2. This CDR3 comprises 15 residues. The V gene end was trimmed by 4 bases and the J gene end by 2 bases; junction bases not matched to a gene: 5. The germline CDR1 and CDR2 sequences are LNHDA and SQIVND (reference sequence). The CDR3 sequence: CASSTWTSGTYEQYF. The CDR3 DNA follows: TGTGCCAGTAGTACCTGGACTAGCGGTACCTACGAGCAGTACTTC.

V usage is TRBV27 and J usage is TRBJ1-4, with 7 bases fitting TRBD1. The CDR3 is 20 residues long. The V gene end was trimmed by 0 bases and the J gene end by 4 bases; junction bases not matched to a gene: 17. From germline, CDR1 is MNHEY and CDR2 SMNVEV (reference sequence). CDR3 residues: CASSLSWKHRGPSVNEKLFF. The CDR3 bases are TGTGCCAGCAGTTTATCGTGGAAACACAGGGGCCCGTCGGTTAATGAAAAACTGTTTTTT.

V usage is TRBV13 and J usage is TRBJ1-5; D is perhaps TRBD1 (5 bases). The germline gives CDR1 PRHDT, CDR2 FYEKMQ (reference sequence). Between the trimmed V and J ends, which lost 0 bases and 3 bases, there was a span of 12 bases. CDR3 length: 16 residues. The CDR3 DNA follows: TGTGCCAGCAGCTTAGGGGGGCGTCCCCCCAATCAGCCCCAGCATTTT. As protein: CASSLGGRPPNQPQHF.

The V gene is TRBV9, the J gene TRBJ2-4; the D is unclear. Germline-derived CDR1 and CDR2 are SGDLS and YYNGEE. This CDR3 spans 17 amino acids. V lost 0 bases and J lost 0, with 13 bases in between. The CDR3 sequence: CASSVGPAAIAKNIQYF. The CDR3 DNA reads TGTGCCAGCAGCGTAGGCCCCGCGGCTATAGCCAAAAACATTCAGTACTTC.